These T cell receptor beta chains were read from a single sample in a study of beta chain features in type 1 diabetes. The repertoire was sequenced with immunoSEQ multiplex PCR; TCRdb's copy has only in-frame clones and lacks some. The sample includes about 400,000 clones, roughly 12% of them seen just once. Sequences were obtained from naive CD4+ T cells from blood. All receptors derive from a woman between 18 and 30 years old with type 1 diabetes. The CDR3 runs from the conserved cysteine through the conserved F or W. Each record gives: J gene, clone size, V gene, D gene, CDR3 DNA, CDR3 protein. A D gene is named only where the DNA matches it firmly. Only some rows state a clone size, as once, few, many or a class for expanded clones.

>TRBJ1-2|.|TRBV6-5|.
TGTGCCAGCAGTTATTGGGGAGCTAACTATGGCTACACCTTC
CASSYWGANYGYTF
>TRBJ2-5|.|TRBV5-8|.
TGTGCCAGCAGGCGGGGCTCCGAGGGGGAGACCCAGTACTTC
CASRRGSEGETQYF
>TRBJ2-1|.|TRBV27|.
TGTGCCAGCACCCTTCAGGGTCCAGCAGCCTACAATGAGCAGTTCTTC
CASTLQGPAAYNEQFF
>TRBJ2-5|few|TRBV5-4|TRBD1
TGTGCCAGCACTCAACACACAGGGGTCCGAGAGACCCAGTACTTC
CASTQHTGVRETQYF
>TRBJ1-1|few|TRBV6-1|.
TGTGCCACCTTCCAGGGTTCCACTGAAGCTTTCTTT
CATFQGSTEAFF
>TRBJ1-5|.|TRBV19|TRBD1
TGTGCCACCCATTCGAGACAGGGGGCCCATCAGCCCCAGCATTTT
CATHSRQGAHQPQHF
>TRBJ2-3|few|TRBV5-4|TRBD2
TGTGCCAGCAGTCAGACGGTCCTAGCGGGAGCTATGGATACGCAGTATTTT
CASSQTVLAGAMDTQYF
>TRBJ2-3|.|TRBV7-9|TRBD1
TGTGCCAGCAGCCAGAGAGGGGGCCTGTGGGGAGATACGCAGTATTTT
CASSQRGGLWGDTQYF
>TRBJ2-1|.|TRBV5-1|TRBD2
TGCGCCAGCAGCTTGGGGGCTAGCGGGGGTATTAATGAGCAGTTCTTC
CASSLGASGGINEQFF
>TRBJ2-3|.|TRBV6-5|TRBD2
TGTGCCAGCAGTTCCCTAGCGGGGGGGCTCACAGATACGCAGTATTTT
CASSSLAGGLTDTQYF
>TRBJ2-1|few|TRBV11-2|.
TGTGCCAGCAGCTTTCAAGCGGGCAGCTACAATGAGCAGTTCTTC
CASSFQAGSYNEQFF
>TRBJ2-4|few|TRBV20-1|.
TGCAGTGCATCCCGACAGGCGAATCAGTACTTC
CSASRQANQYF
>TRBJ1-1|few|TRBV2|TRBD1
TGTGCCAGCAGCGACCGACAGGGAAGGACTGAAGCTTTCTTT
CASSDRQGRTEAFF
>TRBJ2-7|few|TRBV5-1|TRBD1
TGCGCCAGCACCTTGGGGGGCGGACAGGGTAACGAGCAGTACTTC
CASTLGGGQGNEQYF
>TRBJ2-5|.|TRBV4-2|TRBD2
TGTGCCAGCAGCCTATACCCTAGCGGGAGCCAAGAGACCCAGTACTTC
CASSLYPSGSQETQYF
>TRBJ1-2|.|TRBV29-1|.
TGCAGCGTACGTCCCTTGACATATGGCTACACCTTC
CSVRPLTYGYTF
>TRBJ1-1|few|TRBV25-1|.
TGTGCCGCCCAAGGGGAGGAGACGAACACTGAAGCTTTCTTT
CAAQGEETNTEAFF
>TRBJ2-3|few|TRBV30|TRBD2
TGTGCCTGGATAACGCGGTATCGCGGGAGGGCCGTTGATACGCAGTATTTT
CAWITRYRGRAVDTQYF
>TRBJ2-1|few|TRBV7-2|TRBD2
TGTGCCAGCAGCTTAGGGGGAGGGGAGTTAAGCTCCTACAATGAGCAGTTCTTC
CASSLGGGELSSYNEQFF
>TRBJ1-1|.|TRBV27|.
TGTGCCATCTCGAACACTGAAGCTTTCTTT
CAISNTEAFF
>TRBJ1-2|few|TRBV2|.
TGTGCCAGCCGGACAGAGACTAACTATGGCTACACCTTC
CASRTETNYGYTF
>TRBJ2-5|few|TRBV10-3|.
TGTGCCATCGGTAGCGTCCAAGAGACCCAGTACTTC
CAIGSVQETQYF
>TRBJ2-5|.|TRBV4-3|.
TGCGCCAGCAGCCTCGGGACTTCGGAGACCCAGTACTTC
CASSLGTSETQYF
>TRBJ1-3|.|TRBV30|.
TGTGCCTGGAGTGTAAATACTGGAAACACCATATATTTT
CAWSVNTGNTIYF
>TRBJ1-3|few|TRBV29-1|.
TGCAGCGTCGGACAGGGAAACACCATATATTTT
CSVGQGNTIYF
>TRBJ2-4|.|TRBV2|.
TGTGCCAGCAGTGAACGGGTACGGCGGCATCTCAAAAACATTCAGTACTTC
CASSERVRRHLKNIQYF
>TRBJ1-6|few|TRBV29-1|TRBD1
TGCAGCGTAACGACAGGGGCGACCAATTCACCCCTCCACTTT
CSVTTGATNSPLHF
>TRBJ2-5|.|TRBV4-3|TRBD2
TGCGCCAGCAGCCAAGACCCTAGCGGGGGACAAGAGACCCAGTACTTC
CASSQDPSGGQETQYF
>TRBJ2-1|few|TRBV29-1|TRBD1
TGCAGCGGGAGGGGACAGGGGCCCGCTGAGCAGTTCTTC
CSGRGQGPAEQFF
>TRBJ1-1|.|TRBV6-6|TRBD1
TGTGCCAGCACCATTTCAGGGGGGAACACTGAAGCTTTCTTT
CASTISGGNTEAFF
>TRBJ2-7|.|TRBV19|TRBD2
TGTGCCAGTGGCGGGAGTTACGAGCAGTACTTC
CASGGSYEQYF
>TRBJ2-3|few|TRBV7-9|TRBD2
TGTGCCAGCAGCTATGAGCGGGATACAGATACGCAGTATTTT
CASSYERDTDTQYF
>TRBJ2-6|.|TRBV30|TRBD1
TGTGCCTGGAGGAACAGGGGGCGTGGGGCCAACGTCCTGACTTTC
CAWRNRGRGANVLTF
>TRBJ1-1|.|TRBV11-2|.
TGTGCCAGCAGCTTAGATTTTCGGGAGAGGCACACTGAAGCTTTCTTT
CASSLDFRERHTEAFF
>TRBJ1-1|few|TRBV6-5|.
TGTGCCAGCAGTTACTTCGACAGAAACACTGAAGCTTTCTTT
CASSYFDRNTEAFF
>TRBJ1-5|.|TRBV29-1|TRBD1
TGCAGCGTAGGACAGGGGGCCGGTCAGCCCCAGCATTTT
CSVGQGAGQPQHF